These 6 T cell receptor beta chains share one sample of origin, sequenced in a study of post-analysis software for immune sequencing data. Points from the study as a whole: The study found TRBV5-6, TRBV5-1 and TRBV20-1 among a handful of TRBV segments more frequent in patients than controls.

TCR beta libraries were prepared from cDNA with unique molecular identifiers. Via MiXCR, TCRdb re-called the PCR reads, giving one row per CDR3 protein. Of around 250,000 distinct CDR3 sequences listed, 35% to 40% were seen once; the top ten hold under 5%. Their specific antigens are unknown. The specimen sequenced was blood. The receptors derive from a girl between 5 and 17 years old with multiple sclerosis.

CDR3 residues: CATSESGLAGFSNEQFF. CDR3 sequence (DNA): TGTGCCACCAGTGAATCTGGACTAGCGGGATTCAGCAATGAGCAGTTCTTC. The genes are TRBV24-1 and TRBJ2-1, with TRBD2 matching over 12 bases. This CDR3 comprises 17 residues. Unmatched junction bases numbered 9, after V lost 4 bases and J lost 6 bases. CDR1 is KGHDR, CDR2 SFDVKD, per germline.

Ten or more counts support this clonotype. This sequence joins TRBV10-3 and TRBJ2-1, with 10 bases aligning to TRBD2. Trimming at V came to 10 bases and at J to 7 bases, leaving 4 bases not matched to a gene. The germline CDR1 and CDR2 sequences are ENHRY and SYGVKD. This CDR3 has 12 residues. The CDR3: CATSGLANEQFF. DNA of the CDR3: TGTGCCACCTCGGGACTAGCGAATGAGCAGTTCTTC.

A few counts support this clonotype. The CDR3 coding sequence is TGTGCCAGCAGCTCATGGACTAGCGGATCCTACGAGCAGTACTTC. Residues: CASSSWTSGSYEQYF. The chain is built from TRBV13 and TRBJ2-1; 10 bases fit TRBD2. The DNA end favors TRBJ2-7, so the J call may be wrong. CDR1 and CDR2 (germline): PRHDT, FYEKMQ (reference sequence). The CDR3 length is 15 residues.

Details on this clonotype: This may come from a read error, since a much larger clone is one base off. The chain links TRBV7-3 to TRBJ2-1; 13 bases are shared with TRBD2. Matching the DNA end better, TRBJ2-7 makes the J call doubtful. The CDR3 totals 15 residues. The germline CDR1 and CDR2 sequences are SGHTA and FQGTGA. The CDR3 sequence: CASSLTSGRYNEQYF. CDR3 in DNA: TGTGCCAGCAGCCTGACTAGCGGGAGGTACAATGAGCAGTACTTC.

This chain joins TRBV5-1 and TRBJ1-2, with D possibly TRBD1 on 6 matching bases. Between the trimmed V and J ends, which lost 0 bases and 6 bases, there was a span of 15 bases. Germline CDR1 is SGHRS and CDR2 is YFSETQ. There are 15 residues in the CDR3. DNA of the CDR3: TGCGCCAGCAGCTTGGGAGGGACACCACTGGATGGCTACACCTTC. Its protein product is CASSLGGTPLDGYTF.

CDR3 in amino acids: CATRGDRGRTEFGYEQYF. The CDR3 nucleotides read TGTGCCACCCGAGGGGACAGGGGAAGAACAGAGTTTGGGTACGAACAGTACTTC. The rearrangement uses TRBV15 and TRBJ2-5; 10 nucleotides match TRBD1. The CDR3 is made up of 18 amino acids. J gave up 11 bases and V 8 bases, and 26 bases lay outside the gene matches. Germline CDR1 is LNHNV and CDR2 is YYDKDF (reference sequence).